Following are 15 T cell receptor beta chains from one sample sequenced in a study of blood T cell repertoires in COVID-19. TCRdb's table, derived via immunoSEQ multiplex PCR, lists solely in-frame clones and lacks some. The sample has roughly 150,000 clones, 84% seen once. The sequencing sample was made of peripheral blood. Receptors were obtained from a woman aged 45 to 65 in a cohort sampled during active or convalescent COVID-19.

The V and J genes are TRBV6-6 and TRBJ2-1, with 9 bases fitting TRBD2. In germline, CDR1 is MNHNY, CDR2 SVGAGI (reference sequence). V was pared by 2 bases and J by 14 bases, with 7 bases of the junction left unmatched. This CDR3 is built from 13 residues. CDR3 in DNA: TGTGCCAGCAGTTACACCAAGCGGGGGGTGAAGTTCTTC. It encodes CASSYTKRGVKFF.

This chain links TRBV6-4 with TRBJ2-2; D is unresolved. Trimming removed 5 bases at V and 2 bases at J, with 6 bases between. The CDR3 runs to 13 residues. Germline V lookup: CDR1 MRHNA, CDR2 SNTAGT. For the CDR3, the DNA is TGTGCCAGCAGTTCCGTTAACACCGGGGAGCTGTTTTTT. The encoded protein is CASSSVNTGELFF.

This chain links TRBV7-9 with TRBJ2-5, with TRBD1 identical over 8 bases. Germline V gives CDR1 SEHNR, CDR2 FQNEAQ (reference sequence). The V segment lost 2 bases and the J segment 2 bases; nucleotides outside the gene matches: 4. This CDR3 spans 15 amino acids. The CDR3 is CASSLMGQEQETQYF. For the CDR3, the DNA is TGTGCCAGCAGCTTAATGGGACAGGAACAAGAGACCCAGTACTTC.

This rearrangement joins TRBV19 to TRBJ2-7; 10 bases map to TRBD1. Trimming cost V 3 bases and J 2 bases; bases outside gene matches: 1. The CDR3 runs to 14 residues. Germline lookup yields CDR1 LNHDA and CDR2 SQIVND (reference sequence). In nucleotides, the CDR3 is TGTGCCAGTAGTATGGGACAGGGGCCCTACGAGCAGTACTTC. Amino acids: CASSMGQGPYEQYF.

The chain has TRBV29-1 and TRBJ2-7, with 7 bases aligning to TRBD1. The CDR3 is 12 amino acids. V lost 6 bases and J lost 3; bases outside the gene matches: 5. From germline, CDR1 is SQVTM and CDR2 ANQGSEA. CDR3 residues: CSVGTESYEQYF. CDR3 DNA: TGCAGCGTAGGGACAGAAAGCTACGAGCAGTACTTC.

The table lists this clone with a count of one. The chain joins TRBV19 to TRBJ2-2, with 9 bases fitting TRBD1. This CDR3 comprises 16 residues. Germline CDR1 is LNHDA and CDR2 is SQIVND (reference sequence). With V trimmed by 10 bases and J by 0 bases, 9 bases remained unmatched. The DNA of the CDR3 is TGTGCCACTGCAAGGGACAGGGTCGCGAACACCGGGGAGCTGTTTTTT. It specifies CATARDRVANTGELFF.

V usage is TRBV2 and J usage is TRBJ1-5, with 12 bases lining up with TRBD1. Trimming took 8 bases from V and 0 from J; bases not matched to a gene: 14. Per germline, CDR1 SNHLY and CDR2 FYNNEI. The CDR3 loop spans 19 amino acids. CDR3 residues: CASGGTGGLSTDSNQPQHF. In DNA, the CDR3 is TGTGCCAGCGGGGGGACAGGGGGCCTCTCAACGGATAGCAATCAGCCCCAGCATTTT.

This chain uses TRBV7-2 with TRBJ2-7; D not resolved. CDR3 length equals 13 residues. Germline lookup yields CDR1 SGHTA and CDR2 FQGNSA. Trimming removed 3 bases at V and 3 bases at J, with 9 bases between. CDR3 region: CASSFTVDYEQYF. In DNA form, the CDR3 reads TGTGCCAGCAGCTTCACAGTTGACTACGAGCAGTACTTC.

This clone showed up just once. The rearrangement joins TRBV5-1 to TRBJ2-7, with D hard to call. V lost 3 bases, J lost 3 bases, and 10 bases lay in between. Germline V gene sequence: CDR1 SGHRS, CDR2 YFSETQ. This CDR3 is 13 amino acids long. CDR3 amino acids: CASSSFAGYEQYF. In DNA form, the CDR3 reads TGCGCCAGCAGCTCCTTTGCAGGCTACGAGCAGTACTTC. Full variable domain (missing parts from reference TRBV5-1 and TRBJ2-7): KAGVTQTPRYLIKTRGQQVTLSCSPISGHRSVSWYQQTPGQGLQFLFEYFSETQRNKGNFPGRFSGRQFSNSRSEMNVSTLELGDSALYLCASSSFAGYEQYFGPGTRLTVT.

This clone was counted only a few times. The gene calls are TRBV6-6 and TRBJ2-7; a weak D match, TRBD2 (5 bases). CDR3 length: 14 amino acids. Germline CDR1 is MNHNY and CDR2 is SVGAGI (reference sequence). Trimming cost V 8 bases and J 5 bases, with 19 bases left between them. DNA of the CDR3: TGTGCCAGCGCCCTGGTCACGGCCGGGAACGAGCAGTACTTC. Its translation is CASALVTAGNEQYF.

The chain has TRBV11-3 and TRBJ2-1, with D perhaps matching TRBD2 (6 bases). The CDR3 is 16 amino acids. CDR1 and CDR2 from the germline V gene are SGHNT and YENEEA. V lost 0 bases and J 4 bases, leaving 13 bases between the germline ends. CDR3 nucleotides: TGTGCCAGCAGCTTAGACGGGGGATCGGGGTACAATGAGCAGTTCTTC. Encoded protein: CASSLDGGSGYNEQFF.

In this sample, this clone turned up a few times. This chain links TRBV3-1 (or the pseudogene TRBV3-2) with TRBJ1-4, with D perhaps TRBD1 (5 bases). This CDR3 has 15 residues. V was cut by 0 bases and J by 8 bases, with 13 bases left in between. In germline, CDR1 is LGHDT, CDR2 YNNKEL (reference sequence). Here the CDR3 reads CASSQEGEGREKLFF. The CDR3 DNA follows: TGTGCCAGCAGCCAAGAAGGGGAGGGCAGGGAAAAACTGTTTTTT.

This clone was observed a single time. The chain recombines TRBV3-1 (or the pseudogene TRBV3-2) with TRBJ2-6; the match to TRBD1 covers 9 bases. V lost 1 base to trimming and J lost 0 bases; unmatched junction nucleotides: 7. Germline assignment: CDR1 LGHDT and CDR2 YNNKEL (reference sequence). The CDR3 runs to 19 residues. CDR3 amino acids: CASSQGIPGQGSGANVLTF. The CDR3 DNA reads as TGTGCCAGCAGCCAAGGGATTCCGGGACAGGGCTCTGGGGCCAACGTCCTGACTTTC.

The gene calls are TRBV15 and TRBJ1-3; 8 nucleotides line up with TRBD1. The trim removed 0 bases at V and 7 bases at J, leaving 11 bases unmatched. CDR1 is LNHNV, CDR2 YYDKDF, per germline (reference sequence). The CDR3 runs to 17 residues. CDR3 protein: CATSRDLGQGQRNTIYF. CDR3 in DNA: TGTGCCACCAGCAGAGATTTAGGACAGGGACAAAGGAACACCATATATTTT.

The chain is built from TRBV3-1 (or the pseudogene TRBV3-2) and TRBJ2-7; tentative D call: TRBD2 (6 bases). Germline V lookup: CDR1 LGHDT, CDR2 YNNKEL (reference sequence). The CDR3 spans 16 residues. The V end lost 3 bases, the J end lost 0 bases, and 15 bases lay between the germline ends. The CDR3: CASSQSGTGSSYEQYF. DNA for the CDR3: TGTGCCAGCAGCCAGTCTGGGACTGGGAGCTCCTACGAGCAGTACTTC.